The 14 T cell receptor beta chains given below trace back to one sample, sequenced in a study of cytomegalovirus exposure and HLA in healthy donors. Use of 60 Vbeta and 13 Jbeta primers characterized the PCR. TCRdb's table, derived via immunoSEQ multiplex PCR, lists solely in-frame clones and lacks some. This sample yields 72,000 or so clones, of which roughly 80% are seen a single time; around 7% belongs to the top ten. Sample: PBMCs. The receptors shown here come from a woman aged 30 to 39 in good health and CMV-seropositive.

J is TRBJ2-1 and V is TRBV7-2; the D gene is possibly TRBD1 (6 bases). Per germline, CDR1 SGHTA and CDR2 FQGNSA. The CDR3 covers 14 residues. V was clipped by 10 bases and J by 6 bases, with 19 bases between them. CDR3 protein: CATKSRGSINEQFF. DNA for the CDR3: TGTGCCACAAAGTCCAGGGGAAGCATCAATGAGCAGTTCTTC. Combining the CDR3 with reference TRBV7-2 and TRBJ2-1 gives the whole variable domain GAGVSQSPSNKVTEKGKDVELRCDPISGHTALYWYRQSLGQGLEFLIYFQGNSAPDKSGLPSDRFSAERTGGSVSTLTIQRTQQEDSAVYLCATKSRGSINEQFFGPGTRLTVL.

This clone has a single count. The chain employs TRBV25-1 and TRBJ1-2, with TRBD1 as a possible D gene (5 bases). This CDR3 spans 14 amino acids. V lost 5 bases to trimming and J lost 6 bases, with 16 bases between them. Germline V gene data show CDR1 as MGHDK and CDR2 as SYGVNS. CDR3 nucleotide sequence: TGTGCCAGCAGTAAGGGAGGGGTAACCGATGGCTACACCTTC. Its translation: CASSKGGVTDGYTF.

This chain connects TRBV5-8 to TRBJ2-3; 16 positions agree with TRBD2. V trimming: 4 bases; J trimming: 4 bases; junction bases outside the gene matches: 3. CDR3 size: 16 residues. Germline V gives CDR1 SGHTS, CDR2 YDEGEE. CDR3 in amino acids: CASSMGLAGGPDTQYF. In DNA, the CDR3 is TGTGCCAGCAGCATGGGACTAGCGGGAGGGCCAGATACGCAGTATTTT.

The J gene is TRBJ2-7, the V gene TRBV18, with 8 bases aligning to TRBD2. V trimming: 2 bases; J trimming: 3 bases; junction bases outside the gene matches: 3. The CDR3 covers 14 residues. The germline V gene encodes CDR1 KGHSH and CDR2 LQKENI. Here the CDR3 DNA reads TGTGCCAGCTCACCAAGGGGACTAGTCTACGAGCAGTACTTC. This codes for CASSPRGLVYEQYF.

The chain recombines TRBV5-8 with TRBJ2-5, with 11 bases fitting TRBD1. The V and J ends lost 5 bases and 6 bases, in that order; junction bases with no gene match: 9. In germline, CDR1 is SGHTS, CDR2 YDEGEE. The CDR3 is 15 residues long. The CDR3 DNA is TGTGCCAGCAGACCTTGGACAGGGGGCGGACAGACCCAGTACTTC. This encodes CASRPWTGGGQTQYF.

The chain is built from TRBV6-4 and TRBJ2-1; D possibly corresponds to TRBD2 (6 bases). Germline V lookup: CDR1 MRHNA, CDR2 SNTAGT. Trimming removed 0 bases from V and 0 bases from J, with 6 bases in between. The CDR3 is 15 residues long. The chain's CDR3 is CASSDSAGSYNEQFF. The DNA of the CDR3 is TGTGCCAGCAGTGACTCAGCGGGCTCCTACAATGAGCAGTTCTTC.

The rearrangement joins TRBV4-2 to TRBJ2-2; 10 nucleotides align to TRBD2. The V gene's germline CDR1 is LGHNA and CDR2 YNFKEQ. CDR3 length: 15 amino acids. The junction had 4 bases not matched to a gene; V was cut back by 4 bases and J by 5 bases. Written as DNA, the CDR3 is TGTGCCAGCAGCCCGCTAGCGGGAGATACCGGGGAGCTGTTTTTT. Translating it yields CASSPLAGDTGELFF.

The chain links TRBV19 to TRBJ2-7; D is uncertain. This CDR3 is built from 15 residues. Trimming cost V 2 bases and J 3 bases, with 14 bases left between them. Germline values: CDR1 LNHDA, CDR2 SQIVND (reference sequence). The chain's CDR3 is CASSISNYFGYEQYF. The CDR3 nucleotides are TGTGCCAGTAGTATATCGAACTATTTCGGCTACGAGCAGTACTTC.

This chain joins TRBV4-2 and TRBJ2-3; 12 nucleotides align to TRBD2. After removal of 0 bases from V and 5 bases from J, the junction contained 0 bases not matched to a gene. Germline CDR1 reads LGHNA; CDR2 reads YNFKEQ. The CDR3 contains 15 residues. This CDR3 is CASSQELAGGDTQYF. The DNA for the CDR3 is TGTGCCAGCAGCCAAGAACTAGCGGGAGGAGATACGCAGTATTTT.

This clone has just a few counts. The chain joins TRBV5-1 to TRBJ2-1, with D perhaps TRBD2 (5 bases). Germline V gene data show CDR1 as SGHRS and CDR2 as YFSETQ. This CDR3 spans 15 amino acids. CDR3: CAICTRKAAYNEQFF. CDR3 coding DNA: TGCGCTATTTGCACCCGGAAAGCGGCATACAATGAGCAGTTCTTC.

J is TRBJ2-5 and V is TRBV6-5, with 7 bases identical to TRBD2. The J call may not be correct, given that the DNA end is closer to TRBJ2-7. The CDR3 contains 14 residues. CDR1 MNHEY and CDR2 SVGAGI come from the germline V gene. The CDR3 DNA reads TGTGCCAGCAGTTGGGGGTTGGGCGGGAGCGAGCAGTACTTC. Its translation is CASSWGLGGSEQYF.

This chain uses TRBV2 with TRBJ2-2; TRBD1 matches 8 bases. CDR3 length: 15 residues. Germline CDR1 SNHLY, CDR2 FYNNEI. V trimming: 6 bases; J trimming: 4 bases; junction bases outside the gene matches: 7. Written as DNA, the CDR3 is TGTGCCAGCAGGTCCGGGACAGGACCCACCGGGGAGCTGTTTTTT. As protein: CASRSGTGPTGELFF.

This chain joins TRBV14 and TRBJ2-3; 7 nucleotides agree with TRBD2. V shed 4 bases and J 1 base; nucleotides not matched to a gene: 5. The CDR3 extends over 15 amino acids. Germline V gene lookup returns CDR1 SGHDN and CDR2 FVKESK. The CDR3 sequence: CASSPRLARTDTQYF. CDR3 bases: TGTGCCAGCAGCCCCCGACTAGCCCGCACAGATACGCAGTATTTT.

This chain connects TRBV7-6 to TRBJ2-3; TRBD1 might be the D (6 bases). Germline CDR1 reads SGHVS; CDR2 reads FNYEAQ. The CDR3 length is 14 residues. The ends were cut back, 5 bases at V and 2 bases at J, with 11 bases in the middle. Written as DNA, the CDR3 is TGTGCCAGCAGCCGAGGACAGTTCACAGATACGCAGTATTTT. Protein: CASSRGQFTDTQYF.